What follows are 12 T cell receptor beta chains derived from one specimen sequenced in a study of T cell changes during pregnancy in multiple sclerosis (dated by TCRdb to about 2019). The protocol used for the library was the immunoSEQ multiplex PCR assay. As stored in TCRdb, this immuneACCESS dataset retains in-frame rearrangements with V and J assigned. A fraction of the clones does not appear; measured against another copy, unresolved V genes explain less than half of the discrepancy, and the remainder lacks a known reason. The sample profile shows about 49,000 clones; about 91% of them were found once. The ten largest clonotypes hold around 0.4% of the sample. The sample in question was CD4+ T cells from peripheral blood mononuclear cells, obtained in the second trimester of pregnancy. The receptors shown here come from a female donor in good health, enrolled as a control in a pregnancy study.

J is TRBJ1-5 and V is TRBV25-1, with TRBD1 identical over 7 bases. V lost 6 bases to trimming and J lost 3 bases; unmatched junction nucleotides: 2. This CDR3 has 13 residues. CDR1 is MGHDK and CDR2 is SYGVNS in the germline V gene. The CDR3 spells CASRQGNNQPQHF. The DNA for the CDR3 is TGTGCCAGCAGACAGGGGAACAATCAGCCCCAGCATTTT.

This chain uses TRBV11-3 with TRBJ2-5; 7 bases are shared with TRBD2. CDR3 length equals 17 residues. The germline CDR1 and CDR2 sequences are SGHNT and YENEEA. Losses at the gene ends were 4 bases for V and 1 base for J; bases not matched to a gene: 12. DNA of the CDR3: TGTGCCAGCAGCTACGGTCGTGCTAGCGGTATCCAAGAGACCCAGTACTTC. This encodes CASSYGRASGIQETQYF.

The chain recombines TRBV5-1 with TRBJ2-2; TRBD1 aligns across 8 bases. Germline-derived CDR1 and CDR2 are SGHRS and YFSETQ. CDR3 length equals 18 residues. V shed 4 bases, J shed 4 bases, and the junction held 15 bases outside the gene matches. CDR3 sequence (DNA): TGCGCCAGCAGCCTGGGAAGGACAGGGAGGTTGGGCACCGGGGAGCTGTTTTTT. It codes for CASSLGRTGRLGTGELFF.

The rearrangement links TRBV7-3 to TRBJ2-5, with 13 bases that match TRBD2. The CDR3 covers 16 residues. Germline loops: CDR1 SGHTA, CDR2 FQGTGA. The ends lost 5 bases at V and 4 bases at J; junction bases unmatched: 7. CDR3 nucleotide sequence: TGTGCCAGCAGCCTACGGGGGACTAGCGGGGTAGAGACCCAGTACTTC. Protein product: CASSLRGTSGVETQYF. Complete variable domain (other parts from reference TRBV7-3 and TRBJ2-5): GAGVSQTPSNKVTEKGKYVELRCDPISGHTALYWYRQSLGQGPEFLIYFQGTGAADDSGLPNDRFFAVRPEGSVSTLKIQRTERGDSAVYLCASSLRGTSGVETQYFGPGTRLLVL.

This chain joins TRBV6-6 and TRBJ2-4, with TRBD1 as a possible D gene (6 bases). Trimming took off 9 bases at V and 2 bases at J, with 11 bases between the two ends. The CDR3 has 13 residues. Germline values: CDR1 MNHNY, CDR2 SVGAGI (reference sequence). CDR3 nucleotides: TGTGCCAGTCAAAGGGGGTCCAAAAACATTCAGTACTTC. This translates into CASQRGSKNIQYF.

The rearrangement links TRBV11-3 to TRBJ1-2, with D possibly TRBD1 on 6 matching bases. Per germline, CDR1 SGHNT and CDR2 YENEEA. V lost 4 bases, J lost 5 bases, and 11 bases lay in between. The CDR3 runs 13 residues. The DNA of the CDR3 is TGTGCCAGCAGCTCAACAGGGTGGTATGGCTACACCTTC. Translation gives CASSSTGWYGYTF.

This sequence joins TRBV19 and TRBJ1-1, with TRBD1 matching over 9 bases. Per germline, CDR1 LNHDA and CDR2 SQIVND (reference sequence). This CDR3 has 16 residues. Trimming cost V 5 bases and J 4 bases; bases outside gene matches: 11. CDR3 bases: TGTGCCAGTAGTTACGACCGCTGGACAGGGGCCACTGAAGCTTTCTTT. It translates to CASSYDRWTGATEAFF.

The chain uses TRBV14 and TRBJ1-1; D is unresolved. Per germline, CDR1 SGHDN and CDR2 FVKESK. With 1 base removed from V and 5 bases from J, the gap between germline ends came to 8 bases. The CDR3 runs 13 residues. CDR3 in DNA: TGTGCCAGCAGCCAAGTCCCGGTAACTGAAGCTTTCTTT. Encoded protein: CASSQVPVTEAFF.

This chain uses TRBV27 with TRBJ1-6; D perhaps matches TRBD1 (5 bases). V lost 4 bases to trimming and J lost 7 bases, with 14 bases between them. Looked up from germline, CDR1 is MNHEY and CDR2 is SMNVEV (reference sequence). The CDR3 runs to 15 residues. In DNA form, the CDR3 reads TGTGCCAGCAGTTCCCCCCGGGGGGAAAATTCACCCCTCCACTTT. This sequence encodes CASSSPRGENSPLHF.

V is TRBV7-8 and J is TRBJ1-2; D is perhaps TRBD1 (6 bases). CDR3 length: 13 amino acids. Per the germline V gene, CDR1 is SGHVS and CDR2 is FQNEAQ. Trimming removed 5 bases at V and 8 bases at J, with 15 bases between. CDR3 DNA sequence: TGTGCCAGCAGCCGAAGGACAGACAGAGGCTACACCTTC. Translating it yields CASSRRTDRGYTF.

V and J are TRBV6-1 and TRBJ1-2; D is unresolved. Per germline, CDR1 MNHNS and CDR2 SASEGT. V shed 0 bases and J shed 2 bases, with 7 bases lying between them. The CDR3 has 14 residues. CDR3: CASSEAPINYGYTF. CDR3 coding DNA: TGTGCCAGCAGTGAAGCGCCTATCAACTATGGCTACACCTTC.

The J gene is TRBJ2-6, the V gene TRBV4-2; D may be TRBD2 (5 bases). The CDR3 has 16 residues. CDR1 is LGHNA, CDR2 YNFKEQ, per germline. Deletions cut 4 bases from V and 3 bases from J, with 13 bases between. The CDR3 loop reads CASSRSGEVGANVLTF. CDR3 bases: TGTGCCAGCAGCCGAAGCGGTGAGGTTGGGGCCAACGTCCTGACTTTC.